Each of the 21 T cell receptor beta chains below was sequenced from the same sample in a study of T cell changes during pregnancy in multiple sclerosis. Sequencing used immunoSEQ multiplex PCR; TCRdb keeps in-frame clones, though not all of them. The sample lists roughly 40,000 clones, 91% occurring once. Sequenced material: CD8+ T cells from peripheral blood mononuclear cells, taken before pregnancy. Receptors were obtained from a female donor with multiple sclerosis, enrolled in a pregnancy study.

The genes are TRBV6-1 and TRBJ1-2; 8 bases are a match to TRBD1. The V gene's germline CDR1 is MNHNS and CDR2 SASEGT. With V trimmed by 0 bases and J by 4 bases, 4 bases remained unmatched. This CDR3 region has 15 residues. CDR3 region: CASSEAETGAYGYTF. The DNA for the CDR3 is TGTGCCAGCAGTGAAGCGGAGACAGGGGCCTATGGCTACACCTTC.

This chain links TRBV27 with TRBJ2-3, with a weak D call TRBD2 (5 bases). The V and J ends lost 4 bases and 6 bases respectively, with 17 bases between them. The CDR3 totals 15 residues. The germline V gene encodes CDR1 MNHEY and CDR2 SMNVEV (reference sequence). CDR3 bases: TGTGCCAGCAGTTCCCTAGCTGGCCCCGGGGATACGCAGTATTTT. It yields the protein CASSSLAGPGDTQYF.

The V call is TRBV5-6, the J call TRBJ2-7; D is unresolved. The CDR3 is 14 residues long. Trimming took 0 bases from V and 3 from J, leaving 10 bases between them. Germline lookup yields CDR1 SGHDT and CDR2 YYEEEE. CDR3 sequence: CASSLDSQNYEQYF. CDR3 DNA sequence: TGTGCCAGCAGCTTGGACAGTCAAAACTACGAGCAGTACTTC.

The V and J genes are TRBV7-6 and TRBJ2-7; weak D call: TRBD1 (6 bases). The length of the CDR3 is 14 residues. The V and J ends lost 1 base and 5 bases respectively, with 12 bases between them. CDR1 is SGHVS, CDR2 FNYEAQ, per germline. In DNA form, the CDR3 reads TGTGCCAGCAGCTTAGACCGACGGACAGACGAGCAGTACTTC. Its protein product is CASSLDRRTDEQYF.

V usage is TRBV9 and J usage is TRBJ2-5, with TRBD1 matching over 8 bases. The CDR3 covers 15 residues. Germline V lookup: CDR1 SGDLS, CDR2 YYNGEE. The trim removed 0 bases at V and 4 bases at J, leaving 5 bases unmatched. The CDR3 region has the DNA TGTGCCAGCAGCGTAGCTACGGGACAGGCAGAGACCCAGTACTTC. Its protein product is CASSVATGQAETQYF.

This clone has just a few counts. V is TRBV4-1 and J is TRBJ1-1, with 8 nucleotides matching TRBD1. The CDR3 totals 16 residues. Germline-derived CDR1 and CDR2 are MGHRA and YSYEKL. Trimming at V came to 0 bases and at J to 0 bases, leaving 3 bases not matched to a gene. The CDR3 loop is CASSQDDRGLNTEAFF. CDR3 sequence (DNA): TGCGCCAGCAGCCAAGACGACAGGGGATTGAACACTGAAGCTTTCTTT.

The V and J genes are TRBV15 and TRBJ2-5, with TRBD2 matching 10 bases. Unmatched junction bases numbered 6, after V lost 0 bases and J lost 2 bases. The CDR3 runs 17 residues. The germline CDR1 and CDR2 sequences are LNHNV and YYDKDF (reference sequence). The CDR3, as DNA: TGTGCCACCAGCAGAGACACCCGGACTAGCGGTCAAGAGACCCAGTACTTC. Amino acid sequence: CATSRDTRTSGQETQYF.

CDR3 amino acids: CASSPGHVRPRKAFF. The CDR3 nucleotides read TGTGCCAGCTCACCTGGACACGTTCGCCCTAGGAAAGCTTTCTTT. The rearrangement links TRBV18 to TRBJ1-1; weak D call: TRBD1 (5 bases). Looked up from germline, CDR1 is KGHSH and CDR2 is LQKENI. The CDR3 totals 15 residues. Trimming took 3 bases from V and 9 from J, leaving 20 bases between them.

V gene TRBV28 combines with J gene TRBJ1-5; the D is unclear. The CDR3 totals 13 residues. Trimming pared 10 bases from V and 3 bases from J, leaving 13 bases between. Per germline, CDR1 MDHEN and CDR2 SYDVKM. The CDR3 bases are TGTGCCACGGATCTAGGAGCCAATCAGCCCCAGCATTTT. It translates to CATDLGANQPQHF.

This chain uses TRBV5-4 with TRBJ2-7; D not certain. The CDR3 spans 12 residues. V was clipped by 5 bases and J by 1 base, with 7 bases between them. Germline V CDR1 and CDR2: SGHNT, YYREEE (reference sequence). The CDR3 DNA follows: TGTGCCAGCAGGTCTAATTCCTACGAGCAGTACTTC. This gives the protein CASRSNSYEQYF.

This rearrangement joins TRBV27 to TRBJ2-1; D is perhaps TRBD1 (5 bases). The CDR3 loop spans 13 amino acids. Trimming took 8 bases from V and 4 from J, leaving 12 bases between them. Germline CDR1 is MNHEY and CDR2 is SMNVEV (reference sequence). The CDR3: CASGPTAYNEQFF. CDR3 sequence (DNA): TGTGCCAGCGGACCGACAGCATACAATGAGCAGTTCTTC.

This chain links TRBV11-3 with TRBJ2-3, with 7 bases aligning to TRBD2. Germline CDR1 is SGHNT and CDR2 is YENEEA. The CDR3 totals 13 residues. V was clipped by 5 bases and J by 3 bases; unmatched bases: 2. CDR3 sequence: CASSSGTTDTQYF. CDR3 nucleotide sequence: TGTGCCAGCAGCAGCGGGACTACAGATACGCAGTATTTT. The variable domain in full, with the rest retrieved from reference TRBV11-3 and TRBJ2-3, is EAGVVQSPRYKIIEKKQPVAFWCNPISGHNTLYWYLQNLGQGPELLIRYENEEAVDDSQLPKDRFSAERLKGVDSTLKIQPAELGDSAVYLCASSSGTTDTQYFGPGTRLTVL.

This chain links TRBV30 with TRBJ2-3; 7 bases match TRBD2. The CDR3 is 14 residues long. The germline gives CDR1 GTSNPN, CDR2 SVGIG (reference sequence). V was clipped by 2 bases and J by 0 bases; unmatched bases: 2. Written as DNA, the CDR3 is TGTGCCTGGAGTCGGCGGGGGAGCACAGATACGCAGTATTTT. Translating it yields CAWSRRGSTDTQYF.

The V call is TRBV7-3, the J call TRBJ2-1; D may be TRBD2 (6 bases). This CDR3 has 14 residues. Germline V gives CDR1 SGHTA, CDR2 FQGTGA. With 2 bases removed from V and 5 bases from J, the gap between germline ends came to 10 bases. The DNA for the CDR3 is TGTGCCAGCAGCTTAGCGGGAACTAACAATGAGCAGTTCTTC. Translating gives CASSLAGTNNEQFF. Full variable domain (rest looked up from reference TRBV7-3 and TRBJ2-1): GAGVSQTPSNKVTEKGKYVELRCDPISGHTALYWYRQSLGQGPEFLIYFQGTGAADDSGLPNDRFFAVRPEGSVSTLKIQRTERGDSAVYLCASSLAGTNNEQFFGPGTRLTVL.

The chain recombines TRBV28 with TRBJ2-1; a possible D gene is TRBD1 (6 bases). This CDR3 has 16 amino acids. The germline V and J ends were trimmed by 3 bases and 3 bases, with 15 bases remaining between them. Germline CDR1 is MDHEN and CDR2 is SYDVKM. This CDR3 is CASSFLKGDGYNEQFF. Here the CDR3 DNA reads TGTGCCAGCAGTTTCCTGAAGGGGGACGGCTACAATGAGCAGTTCTTC.

In this sample, this clone turned up once. This chain uses TRBV7-9 with TRBJ2-5, with D perhaps matching TRBD2 (5 bases). CDR1 is SEHNR and CDR2 is FQNEAQ in the germline V gene (reference sequence). V lost 0 bases and J 12 bases, leaving 11 bases between the germline ends. There are 12 residues in the CDR3. The CDR3 sequence: CASSLAAGNKYF. CDR3 bases: TGTGCCAGCAGCTTAGCCGCGGGCAACAAGTACTTC.

The J gene is TRBJ2-7, the V gene TRBV5-1; no clear D gene. CDR3 size: 13 residues. Trimming stripped 0 bases from V and 6 bases from J, with 10 bases between. Germline V gene data show CDR1 as SGHRS and CDR2 as YFSETQ. As DNA, the CDR3 is TGCGCCAGCAGCTTGGTTTTCGGAGCCGAGCAGTACTTC. Its translation: CASSLVFGAEQYF.

The J gene is TRBJ2-5, the V gene TRBV13; 8 bases match TRBD2. Germline V gives CDR1 PRHDT, CDR2 FYEKMQ (reference sequence). CDR3 length: 17 amino acids. Trimming at V came to 1 base and at J to 1 base, leaving 8 bases not matched to a gene. The CDR3 reads CASSLELSGRAQETQYF. Written as DNA, the CDR3 is TGTGCCAGCAGCTTAGAGCTTTCCGGGAGGGCCCAAGAGACCCAGTACTTC.

V usage is TRBV29-1 and J usage is TRBJ1-2, with D possibly matching TRBD1 (6 bases). Trimming stripped 7 bases from V and 7 bases from J, with 16 bases between. CDR1 and CDR2 from the germline V gene are SQVTM and ANQGSEA. The CDR3 spans 12 residues. The CDR3 bases are TGCAGCGCTGCAGGGGAGGGTGGTGGCTACACCTTC. This gives the protein CSAAGEGGGYTF.

The chain uses TRBV6-6 and TRBJ2-1, with D tentatively TRBD2 (5 bases). CDR3 size: 13 residues. V was pared by 4 bases and J by 3 bases, with 7 bases between. From germline, CDR1 is MNHNY and CDR2 SVGAGI (reference sequence). CDR3 nucleotides: TGTGCCAGCAGTTCCCGGGACTACAATGAGCAGTTCTTC. Translation: CASSSRDYNEQFF.

The chain has TRBV14 and TRBJ2-7, with 12 bases aligning to TRBD1. The CDR3 contains 14 residues. Trimming removed 10 bases from V and 4 bases from J; junction bases left unmatched: 8. Germline-derived CDR1 and CDR2 are SGHDN and FVKESK. The chain's CDR3 is CAKPGGQGAYEQYF. The CDR3 DNA reads as TGTGCCAAGCCAGGGGGACAGGGGGCTTACGAGCAGTACTTC.